This T cell receptor (beta chain) was sequenced during a study of T cell responses to AZD1222 COVID-19 vaccine. For the study at large: Samples with a second dose at about 4 or about 12 weeks were pooled together.

Some clones are missing from TCRdb's copy, which holds only in-frame ones; the method was immunoSEQ multiplex PCR. The sample consists of approximately 170,000 clones, 85% to 90% of them appearing once. Trimming took 1 base from V and 0 from J, leaving 10 bases between them. From germline, CDR1 is LGHDT and CDR2 YNNKEL (reference sequence). The CDR3 totals 16 residues. Points from the study as a whole: Samples come after the peak T cell response, not at day 14. There were mostly white British donors and more females than males, and clonal diversity was possibly underestimated. Unmutated regions of variants are reportedly targeted by nearly half of spike-specific TCRs.

Regarding this clone: Its cognate antigen is unknown.

The sequencing used peripheral blood, collected on day 0 of AZD1222 vaccination. The clonotype comes from an adult in good health. The chain employs TRBV3-1 (or the pseudogene TRBV3-2) and TRBJ1-3; no definite D call. In DNA, the CDR3 is TGTGCCAGCAGCCAAGGTCGGGGTACCTCTGGAAACACCATATATTTT. Its protein is CASSQGRGTSGNTIYF.